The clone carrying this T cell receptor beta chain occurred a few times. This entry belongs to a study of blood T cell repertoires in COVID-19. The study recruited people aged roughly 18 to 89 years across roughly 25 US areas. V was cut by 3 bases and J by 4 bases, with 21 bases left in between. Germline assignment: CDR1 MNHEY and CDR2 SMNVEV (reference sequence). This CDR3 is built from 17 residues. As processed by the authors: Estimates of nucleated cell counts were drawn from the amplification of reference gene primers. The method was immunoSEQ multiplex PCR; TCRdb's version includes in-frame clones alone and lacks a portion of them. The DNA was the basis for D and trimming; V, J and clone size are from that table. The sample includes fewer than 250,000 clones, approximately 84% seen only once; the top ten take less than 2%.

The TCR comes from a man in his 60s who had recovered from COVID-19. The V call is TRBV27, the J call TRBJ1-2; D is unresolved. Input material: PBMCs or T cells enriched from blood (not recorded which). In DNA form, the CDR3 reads TGTGCCAGCAGTTTCCGTCAGGTGGATGCTCCCGGCTATGGCTACACCTTC. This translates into CASSFRQVDAPGYGYTF.